Each of the 22 T cell receptor beta chains below was sequenced from the same sample in a study of identical twins (dated by TCRdb to 2016 to 2018). Libraries were constructed by 5' RACE. The instrument was an Illumina HiSeq 2000. The raw public data were reprocessed by TCRdb itself: fastp quality trimming at Q25, MiXCR clonotype calling, in-frame beta chains only. Rows with one shared CDR3 protein collapse into an entry with the most common genes and DNA. The sample data list 1.5 million to 2 million distinct CDR3 sequences, and around a third of these were observed just once. Around 0.3% of the sample is in the top ten clones. Sequencing input: cord blood. The source of these receptors is a newborn girl in good health.

The V and J genes are TRBV7-2 and TRBJ2-2; D is uncertain. The CDR3 sequence is 16 residues long. The germline CDR1 and CDR2 sequences are SGHTA and FQGNSA. Deletions cut 1 base from V and 3 bases from J, with 12 bases between. The DNA of the CDR3 is TGTGCCAGCAGCTTAGACTACCGCCTAGACACCGGGGAGCTGTTTTTT. It yields the protein CASSLDYRLDTGELFF.

In its sample, this clonotype was seen a few times. The rearrangement joins TRBV11-2 to TRBJ1-2; D remains unclear. The CDR3 length is 15 residues. The V gene's germline CDR1 is SGHAT and CDR2 FQNNGV. Between the trimmed V and J ends, which lost 5 bases and 2 bases, there was a span of 15 bases. The CDR3 DNA follows: TGTGCCAGCAGCCAAGACCCCCTTGAAAACTATGGCTACACCTTC. It translates to CASSQDPLENYGYTF.

This clonotype showed up just a few times. This sequence joins TRBV27 and TRBJ1-5; D not certain. CDR3 length equals 14 residues. CDR1 is MNHEY and CDR2 is SMNVEV in the germline V gene (reference sequence). V lost 2 bases and J lost 7, with 12 bases in between. CDR3 sequence: CASSLRSAGQPQHF. CDR3 DNA sequence: TGTGCCAGCAGTTTACGGAGCGCCGGGCAGCCCCAGCATTTT.

A note on this clonotype: This sequence may be a read error, since a much larger clone differs from it by one base. This rearrangement joins TRBV20-1 to TRBJ2-5; 7 bases line up with TRBD2. Unmatched junction bases numbered 19, after V lost 1 base and J lost 11 bases. This CDR3 spans 16 amino acids. From germline, CDR1 is DFQATT and CDR2 SNEGSKA (reference sequence). Written as DNA, the CDR3 is TGCAGTGCTAGAGCCCTACGGGACTATTTTTACAATGAGCAGTACTTC. It translates to CSARALRDYFYNEQYF.

This clonotype was seen only a few times. The gene calls are TRBV13 and TRBJ2-2, with TRBD1 identical over 10 bases. This CDR3 has 15 amino acids. V lost 4 bases, J lost 5 bases, and 4 bases stayed unmatched. The germline CDR1 and CDR2 sequences are PRHDT and FYEKMQ (reference sequence). The DNA for the CDR3 is TGTGCCAGCAGCTCGACAGGGGGCAGGACCGGGGAGCTGTTTTTT. Protein product: CASSSTGGRTGELFF.

This clonotype was counted a few times. The V and J genes are TRBV20-1 and TRBJ2-5; D may be TRBD1 (6 bases). The CDR3 has 12 amino acids. V lost 6 bases to trimming and J lost 11 bases, with 19 bases between them. The germline V gene has CDR1 DFQATT and CDR2 SNEGSKA (reference sequence). The DNA of the CDR3 is TGCAGTGCGGGCCTAGCTTCAGGGGAGCAGTACTTC. Encoded protein: CSAGLASGEQYF.

This clonotype was counted a few times. Given a much more abundant clone one base away, this may be a read error. The gene calls are TRBV20-1 and TRBJ2-3; unclear D gene. Germline V gives CDR1 DFQATT, CDR2 SNEGSKA (reference sequence). V dropped 2 bases and J dropped 1 base, with 7 bases sitting between them. The length of the CDR3 is 13 residues. CDR3 DNA sequence: TGCAGTGCTAGACTAGAGGGCACAGATACGCAGTATTTT. Its protein product is CSARLEGTDTQYF.

CDR3 protein: CASRRDRDDEQYF. The CDR3 coding sequence is TGTGCCAGCAGACGGGACAGGGATGATGAGCAGTACTTC. The chain couples TRBV6-5 to TRBJ2-5; 9 bases fit TRBD1. Germline assignment: CDR1 MNHEY and CDR2 SVGAGI. The trim removed 6 bases at V and 11 bases at J, leaving 10 bases unmatched. CDR3 size: 13 residues.

The chain joins TRBV10-3 to TRBJ2-7; 9 nucleotides line up with TRBD1. Germline V gives CDR1 ENHRY, CDR2 SYGVKD. The CDR3 extends over 14 amino acids. With V trimmed by 4 bases and J by 3 bases, 4 bases remained unmatched. CDR3 coding DNA: TGTGCCATCAGTGCTCCGGGACAGGGCTACGAGCAGTACTTC. Its translation: CAISAPGQGYEQYF.

V is TRBV28 and J is TRBJ2-5; D ambiguous. Germline CDR1 is MDHEN and CDR2 is SYDVKM. The V end was cut by 4 bases, the J end by 5 bases, with 23 bases between. The CDR3 loop spans 17 amino acids. CDR3 sequence (DNA): TGTGCCAGCAGTTCCCTAACGCGCAGCAGGATTGTGGAGACCCAGTACTTC. Translation: CASSSLTRSRIVETQYF.

This clonotype was seen more than once but under ten times. The V call is TRBV20-1, the J call TRBJ2-1; TRBD2 aligns across 8 bases. CDR3 length: 20 residues. V shed 4 bases and J 1 base; nucleotides not matched to a gene: 21. CDR1 and CDR2 from the germline V gene are DFQATT and SNEGSKA (reference sequence). Here the CDR3 DNA reads TGCAGTGCTAAATACGCTAAGGCGGGGGGTCTTTTGGGATCCTACAATGAGCAGTTCTTC. It specifies CSAKYAKAGGLLGSYNEQFF.

The chain recombines TRBV27 with TRBJ2-7; 7 bases map to TRBD2. CDR3 length: 19 amino acids. V shed 4 bases and J 2 bases; nucleotides not matched to a gene: 20. Germline V gives CDR1 MNHEY, CDR2 SMNVEV (reference sequence). CDR3: CASSSHAIYWGGFTYEQYF. The CDR3 DNA follows: TGTGCCAGCAGTTCCCACGCCATTTACTGGGGGGGATTCACCTACGAGCAGTACTTC.

This sequence joins TRBV24-1 and TRBJ2-7; TRBD1 might be the D (5 bases). V was clipped by 3 bases and J by 5 bases, with 10 bases between them. The CDR3 consists of 13 residues. Germline CDR1 reads KGHDR; CDR2 reads SFDVKD. The CDR3 nucleotides are TGTGCCACCAGTGATCCCCGACAGAACGAGCAGTACTTC. Translating it yields CATSDPRQNEQYF.

The chain has TRBV2 and TRBJ2-7, with D perhaps assigned TRBD1 or TRBD2 (5 bases each). The CDR3 extends over 12 amino acids. V gave up 7 bases and J gave up 5 bases, with 12 bases separating them. Germline CDR1 reads SNHLY; CDR2 reads FYNNEI. CDR3 loop: CASIPGPNEQYF. The CDR3 DNA is TGTGCCAGCATACCGGGACCCAACGAGCAGTACTTC.

This sequence joins TRBV6-5 and TRBJ1-6, with 10 bases fitting TRBD1. This CDR3 is 15 amino acids long. With V trimmed by 0 bases and J by 9 bases, 2 bases remained unmatched. The germline gives CDR1 MNHEY, CDR2 SVGAGI. The CDR3 DNA is TGTGCCAGCAGTTACTCCCGGGACAGGGGTTCACCCCTCCACTTT. Its protein product is CASSYSRDRGSPLHF.

J is TRBJ2-3 and V is TRBV10-1, with D unresolved. This CDR3 has 13 amino acids. Germline V gene sequence: CDR1 WNHNN, CDR2 SYGVQD (reference sequence). Trimming left V 5 bases short and J 4 bases short, with 10 bases between. Here the CDR3 DNA reads TGCGCCAGCAGTCTCTTAACTGCAGATACGCAGTATTTT. Translated: CASSLLTADTQYF.

This clonotype was seen just once. This chain uses TRBV6-1 with TRBJ1-5, with 8 nucleotides matching TRBD1. Germline V CDR1 and CDR2: MNHNS, SASEGT. CDR3 length: 16 residues. Trimming removed 7 bases from V and 0 bases from J; junction bases left unmatched: 8. The CDR3: CASMGQAPISNQPQHF. As DNA, the CDR3 is TGTGCCAGCATGGGACAGGCTCCGATTAGCAATCAGCCCCAGCATTTT.

The rearrangement joins TRBV25-1 to TRBJ2-7; TRBD2 matches 10 bases. This CDR3 spans 15 amino acids. Trimming cost V 1 base and J 5 bases; bases outside gene matches: 5. CDR1 and CDR2 (germline): MGHDK, SYGVNS. The CDR3 is CASSEWASGSDEQYF. Here the CDR3 DNA reads TGTGCCAGCAGTGAATGGGCTAGCGGGAGTGACGAGCAGTACTTC.

The chain combines TRBV5-1 with TRBJ1-2; D gene ambiguous. Germline V CDR1 and CDR2: SGHRS, YFSETQ. This CDR3 region has 14 residues. V dropped 4 bases and J dropped 4 bases, with 14 bases sitting between them. CDR3 sequence: CASSTNPVGYGYTF. For the CDR3, the DNA is TGCGCCAGCAGCACGAACCCCGTCGGCTATGGCTACACCTTC.

In this sample, this clonotype turned up once. The rearrangement uses TRBV7-6 and TRBJ2-2; D remains unclear. CDR1 is SGHVS, CDR2 FNYEAQ, per germline. The germline V and J ends were trimmed by 0 bases and 0 bases, with 11 bases remaining between them. CDR3 length equals 17 residues. In DNA, the CDR3 is TGTGCCAGCAGCTTAGCGCGGTTTGAAGCGAACACCGGGGAGCTGTTTTTT. Protein: CASSLARFEANTGELFF.

The chain recombines TRBV12-3 or TRBV12-4 with TRBJ2-5; possibly TRBD1 for D (6 bases). Deletions cut 3 bases from V and 7 bases from J, with 18 bases between. This CDR3 is built from 15 residues. Here the CDR3 reads CASSFGPGTIGTQYF. DNA for the CDR3: TGTGCCAGCAGTTTCGGGCCGGGGACAATTGGGACCCAGTACTTC.

This clonotype was picked up a small number of times. The chain carries TRBV7-2 and TRBJ2-7, with 8 bases lining up with TRBD2. Trimming cost V 5 bases and J 6 bases; bases outside gene matches: 12. This CDR3 has 15 residues. Germline CDR1 SGHTA, CDR2 FQGNSA. CDR3 region: CASSPGGAGGGEQYF. In nucleotides, the CDR3 is TGTGCCAGCAGCCCTGGTGGGGCGGGAGGCGGCGAGCAGTACTTC.